This is a list of T cell receptor beta chains from one sample in a study of T cell responses to AZD1222 COVID-19 vaccine. The assay was immunoSEQ multiplex PCR, and TCRdb's table has in-frame clones only and misses some. The sample contains fewer than 180,000 clones, 94% of which appear only once. Material: peripheral blood, obtained on day 0 of AZD1222 vaccination. The receptors come from an adult in good health. Both conserved end residues are part of each CDR3. The order of the fields is J gene, V gene, D gene, clone size, CDR3 protein, CDR3 DNA. D genes are given only for firm matches. Clone size is shown for a subset of rows, as once, few, many or a class of expanded clone.

TRBJ1-3,TRBV5-1,.,.,CASSLGQGIGSGNTIYF,TGCGCCAGCAGCTTGGGGCAGGGTATAGGCTCTGGAAACACCATATATTTT
TRBJ2-3,TRBV27,TRBD2,.,CASSLKGLAAGSSTDTQYF,TGTGCCAGCAGTTTAAAGGGACTAGCGGCGGGATCTAGCACAGATACGCAGTATTTT
TRBJ1-1,TRBV7-9,.,.,CASLGTEAFF,TGTGCCAGCTTGGGCACTGAAGCTTTCTTT
TRBJ1-1,TRBV28,.,.,CASSEEGSTEAFF,TGTGCCAGCAGTGAAGAGGGGTCCACTGAAGCTTTCTTT
TRBJ1-4,TRBV28,TRBD1,.,CASGTGTSEANEKLFF,TGTGCCAGCGGGACAGGGACTTCTGAAGCTAATGAAAAACTGTTTTTT
TRBJ1-3,TRBV20-1,.,.,CSASNTGYPGNTIYF,TGCAGTGCGAGTAATACAGGGTATCCTGGAAACACCATATATTTT
TRBJ2-1,TRBV4-3,.,.,CASSQTLPDRGRNEQFF,TGCGCCAGCAGCCAAACGCTACCAGATCGGGGGAGGAATGAGCAGTTCTTC
TRBJ1-5,TRBV20-1,.,.,CSASEVFSNQPQHF,TGCAGTGCTAGTGAAGTCTTTAGCAATCAGCCCCAGCATTTT
TRBJ2-3,TRBV19,TRBD2,.,CATTSGSSTDTQYF,TGTGCCACCACTAGCGGGAGCAGCACAGATACGCAGTATTTT
TRBJ1-2,TRBV3-1/TRBV3-2,.,.,CASSSGLTTNYGYTF,TGTGCCAGCAGCAGTGGACTCACAACTAACTATGGCTACACCTTC
TRBJ1-1,TRBV9,.,.,CASSLRGGSGDTEAFF,TGTGCCAGCAGCTTGCGAGGGGGAAGTGGGGACACTGAAGCTTTCTTT
TRBJ1-1,TRBV3-1/TRBV3-2,.,.,CASSQAAATRAFF,TGTGCCAGCAGCCAAGCGGCGGCGACCCGGGCTTTCTTT
TRBJ1-2,TRBV4-1,.,once,CASSQGTNFYGYTF,TGCGCCAGCAGCCAAGGAACTAACTTCTATGGCTACACCTTC
TRBJ2-1,TRBV6-5,TRBD1,.,CASSWPGQGRDEQFF,TGTGCCAGCAGTTGGCCGGGACAGGGGAGGGATGAGCAGTTCTTC
TRBJ2-1,TRBV7-9,TRBD2,once,CASLKGAGGPSFGDEQFF,TGTGCCAGCCTCAAGGGGGCGGGAGGGCCAAGTTTTGGCGATGAGCAGTTCTTC
TRBJ2-5,TRBV10-1,TRBD1,.,CASSDWTGGAETQYF,TGCGCCAGCAGTGATTGGACAGGGGGCGCGGAGACCCAGTACTTC
TRBJ2-5,TRBV6-5,.,.,CASSYSPDPPGTQYF,TGTGCCAGCAGTTACAGCCCAGACCCTCCCGGGACCCAGTACTTC
TRBJ2-5,TRBV20-1,TRBD2,.,CSASPRLANQETQYF,TGCAGTGCTAGTCCGCGACTAGCGAACCAAGAGACCCAGTACTTC
TRBJ2-5,TRBV25-1,.,.,CASSEYGGVETQYF,TGTGCCAGCAGTGAATATGGAGGGGTAGAGACCCAGTACTTC
TRBJ2-3,TRBV24-1,TRBD1,.,CATRPGQVSDTQYF,TGTGCCACCAGGCCGGGACAGGTCTCAGATACGCAGTATTTT
TRBJ1-1,TRBV18,.,.,CASSLNRVRDPEAFF,TGTGCCAGCTCACTAAACAGGGTGAGGGACCCTGAAGCTTTCTTT
TRBJ2-5,TRBV19,TRBD1,once,CASNQGQGFSRETQYF,TGTGCCAGTAATCAGGGACAGGGGTTCTCCAGAGAGACCCAGTACTTC
TRBJ2-1,TRBV5-4,.,.,CASSYRRGGASYNEQFF,TGTGCCAGCAGCTACCGGCGAGGGGGGGCTTCCTACAATGAGCAGTTCTTC
TRBJ2-1,TRBV2,.,.,CASSVDGGTTHNEQFF,TGTGCCAGCAGTGTAGACGGCGGGACGACCCACAATGAGCAGTTCTTC
TRBJ1-1,TRBV5-1,.,.,CASSLAAGEGLPEAFF,TGCGCCAGCAGCTTGGCCGCGGGGGAGGGCTTGCCTGAAGCTTTCTTT
TRBJ1-5,TRBV28,.,.,CASGSGQGGNQPQHF,TGTGCGAGCGGGTCCGGACAAGGCGGCAATCAGCCCCAGCATTTT
TRBJ2-1,TRBV9,TRBD2,.,CASSGRSSGGASYNEQFF,TGTGCCAGCAGCGGAAGATCTAGCGGGGGGGCCTCCTACAATGAGCAGTTCTTC
TRBJ1-2,TRBV4-1,.,.,CASSQDTVVYGYTF,TGCGCCAGCAGCCAAGATACGGTCGTCTATGGCTACACCTTC
TRBJ1-2,TRBV29-1,.,.,CSAVFDSSYGYTF,TGCAGCGCCGTTTTTGACAGCTCCTATGGCTACACCTTC
TRBJ1-1,TRBV9,.,.,CASSAGTSEAFF,TGTGCCAGCAGCGCCGGGACATCCGAAGCTTTCTTT
TRBJ1-1,TRBV29-1,TRBD1,.,CSVVRQGNTEAFF,TGCAGCGTTGTAAGACAGGGAAACACTGAAGCTTTCTTT